Shown below are 11 T cell receptor beta chains from a single sample sequenced in a study of post-analysis software for immune sequencing data. Sequencing libraries made from TCR beta cDNA carried unique molecular identifiers. TCRdb independently ran MiXCR on the PCR reads; one entry per CDR3 protein. Here the sample spans more than 450,000 distinct CDR3 sequences, around a third being singletons. What these receptors recognize is not known. Study-wide findings and caveats: The study found TRBV5-6, TRBV5-1 and TRBV20-1 among five TRBV segments more frequent in patients than controls.

The sequencing sample was made of blood. The origin of the receptors is a girl aged 2-17 years with multiple sclerosis.

The V gene is TRBV6-6, the J gene TRBJ2-3, with TRBD1 identical over 12 bases. Looked up from germline, CDR1 is MNHNY and CDR2 is SVGAGI (reference sequence). The J segment lost 7 bases and the V segment lost 8 bases, leaving 7 bases of the junction unmatched. This CDR3 has 14 amino acids. The CDR3 loop is CASGTGQGAYTQYF. The CDR3 nucleotides read TGTGCCAGCGGTACGGGACAGGGGGCGTATACGCAGTATTTT.

In DNA, the CDR3 is TGTGCCAGCAGCCCGGCGCCTAATTCACCCCTCCACTTT. Its translation: CASSPAPNSPLHF. The rearrangement links TRBV3-1 to TRBJ1-6; D unclear. Per germline, CDR1 LGHDT and CDR2 YNNKEL (reference sequence). The CDR3 runs 13 residues. V lost 4 bases and J lost 6, with 7 bases in between.

The chain links TRBV5-5 to TRBJ2-3; no clear D. The CDR3 is 15 amino acids. Trimming removed 0 bases from V and 1 base from J, with 9 bases in between. Germline V lookup: CDR1 SGHKS, CDR2 YYEKEE (reference sequence). CDR3 coding DNA: TGTGCCAGCAGCTTGGCTGCGGCGCGCACAGATACGCAGTATTTT. Translated: CASSLAAARTDTQYF. Together with reference TRBV5-5 and TRBJ2-3, the CDR3 gives the full variable domain: DAGVTQSPTHLIKTRGQQVTLRCSPISGHKSVSWYQQVLGQGPQFIFQYYEKEERGRGNFPDRFSARQFPNYSSELNVNALLLGDSALYLCASSLAAARTDTQYFGPGTRLTVL.

This clonotype was seen only a few times. The rearrangement uses TRBV10-3 and TRBJ2-1; 7 nucleotides line up with TRBD1. CDR1 is ENHRY and CDR2 is SYGVKD in the germline V gene. Unmatched junction bases numbered 4, after V lost 3 bases and J lost 5 bases. This CDR3 is built from 14 residues. CDR3 nucleotides: TGTGCCATCAGTGAAAACAGGGGAGACAATGAGCAGTTCTTC. Protein: CAISENRGDNEQFF.

This clonotype has at least ten counts. This chain joins TRBV6-5 and TRBJ2-7; 8 nucleotides match TRBD2. The CDR3 is 17 residues long. Looked up from germline, CDR1 is MNHEY and CDR2 is SVGAGI. V was clipped by 4 bases and J by 7 bases; unmatched bases: 18. CDR3 DNA sequence: TGTGCCAGCAGTTTCATCGGGACTAGTCGCCTTTTGACGGAGCAGTACTTC. Translated, it gives CASSFIGTSRLLTEQYF.

This chain uses TRBV7-9 with TRBJ2-5; TRBD2 is a possible D gene (5 bases). With 1 base removed from V and 1 base from J, the gap between germline ends came to 10 bases. This CDR3 has 15 amino acids. Germline V gene lookup returns CDR1 SEHNR and CDR2 FQNEAQ (reference sequence). The DNA of the CDR3 is TGTGCCAGCAGCTTAGTGGGGAGCAGCCAAGAGACCCAGTACTTC. This codes for CASSLVGSSQETQYF.

This clonotype was recorded a few times. The J gene is TRBJ2-1, the V gene TRBV28; a weak D match, TRBD2 (7 bases). Germline V gives CDR1 MDHEN, CDR2 SYDVKM. Trimming took off 3 bases at V and 7 bases at J, with 16 bases between the two ends. The CDR3 loop spans 15 amino acids. CDR3 protein: CASSLWGGAANEQFF. The CDR3 bases are TGTGCCAGCAGTTTGTGGGGGGGGGCGGCGAATGAGCAGTTCTTC.

The rearrangement links TRBV6-1 to TRBJ2-1, with 7 nucleotides matching TRBD1. Germline V gene sequence: CDR1 MNHNS, CDR2 SASEGT. Trimming took 2 bases from V and 4 from J; bases not matched to a gene: 2. The CDR3 totals 14 residues. The CDR3 DNA is TGTGCCAGCAGTGAACGGGACAGATACAATGAGCAGTTCTTC. Translating it yields CASSERDRYNEQFF.

The gene calls are TRBV11-1 and TRBJ1-1; D gene unclear. The V gene lost 4 bases and the J gene lost 6 bases, with 12 bases spanning the gap. The CDR3 sequence is 13 residues long. CDR1 SGHAT and CDR2 FQDESV come from the germline V gene (reference sequence). The CDR3 nucleotides are TGTGCCAGCAGCTGGTCGGGAAACGCTGAAGCTTTCTTT. This gives the protein CASSWSGNAEAFF.

CDR3 bases: TGTGCCGGCACTATCGAAGGGCTCCCCGAGGAGCCCCAGCATTTT. Amino acid sequence: CAGTIEGLPEEPQHF. The chain has TRBV12-3 or TRBV12-4 and TRBJ1-5, with D unresolved. The CDR3 totals 15 residues. Trimming took 11 bases from V and 8 from J, leaving 25 bases between them.

The V and J genes are TRBV10-3 and TRBJ2-1; TRBD1 matches at 12 bases. The CDR3 contains 22 residues. Trimming at V came to 7 bases and at J to 5 bases, leaving 27 bases not matched to a gene. CDR1 and CDR2 (germline): ENHRY, SYGVKD. The CDR3 DNA reads TGTGCCATCACCGATCTCCGGGACAGGGGGCTCAAGGAGAGGGGTTGGAACAATGAGCAGTTCTTC. It specifies CAITDLRDRGLKERGWNNEQFF.